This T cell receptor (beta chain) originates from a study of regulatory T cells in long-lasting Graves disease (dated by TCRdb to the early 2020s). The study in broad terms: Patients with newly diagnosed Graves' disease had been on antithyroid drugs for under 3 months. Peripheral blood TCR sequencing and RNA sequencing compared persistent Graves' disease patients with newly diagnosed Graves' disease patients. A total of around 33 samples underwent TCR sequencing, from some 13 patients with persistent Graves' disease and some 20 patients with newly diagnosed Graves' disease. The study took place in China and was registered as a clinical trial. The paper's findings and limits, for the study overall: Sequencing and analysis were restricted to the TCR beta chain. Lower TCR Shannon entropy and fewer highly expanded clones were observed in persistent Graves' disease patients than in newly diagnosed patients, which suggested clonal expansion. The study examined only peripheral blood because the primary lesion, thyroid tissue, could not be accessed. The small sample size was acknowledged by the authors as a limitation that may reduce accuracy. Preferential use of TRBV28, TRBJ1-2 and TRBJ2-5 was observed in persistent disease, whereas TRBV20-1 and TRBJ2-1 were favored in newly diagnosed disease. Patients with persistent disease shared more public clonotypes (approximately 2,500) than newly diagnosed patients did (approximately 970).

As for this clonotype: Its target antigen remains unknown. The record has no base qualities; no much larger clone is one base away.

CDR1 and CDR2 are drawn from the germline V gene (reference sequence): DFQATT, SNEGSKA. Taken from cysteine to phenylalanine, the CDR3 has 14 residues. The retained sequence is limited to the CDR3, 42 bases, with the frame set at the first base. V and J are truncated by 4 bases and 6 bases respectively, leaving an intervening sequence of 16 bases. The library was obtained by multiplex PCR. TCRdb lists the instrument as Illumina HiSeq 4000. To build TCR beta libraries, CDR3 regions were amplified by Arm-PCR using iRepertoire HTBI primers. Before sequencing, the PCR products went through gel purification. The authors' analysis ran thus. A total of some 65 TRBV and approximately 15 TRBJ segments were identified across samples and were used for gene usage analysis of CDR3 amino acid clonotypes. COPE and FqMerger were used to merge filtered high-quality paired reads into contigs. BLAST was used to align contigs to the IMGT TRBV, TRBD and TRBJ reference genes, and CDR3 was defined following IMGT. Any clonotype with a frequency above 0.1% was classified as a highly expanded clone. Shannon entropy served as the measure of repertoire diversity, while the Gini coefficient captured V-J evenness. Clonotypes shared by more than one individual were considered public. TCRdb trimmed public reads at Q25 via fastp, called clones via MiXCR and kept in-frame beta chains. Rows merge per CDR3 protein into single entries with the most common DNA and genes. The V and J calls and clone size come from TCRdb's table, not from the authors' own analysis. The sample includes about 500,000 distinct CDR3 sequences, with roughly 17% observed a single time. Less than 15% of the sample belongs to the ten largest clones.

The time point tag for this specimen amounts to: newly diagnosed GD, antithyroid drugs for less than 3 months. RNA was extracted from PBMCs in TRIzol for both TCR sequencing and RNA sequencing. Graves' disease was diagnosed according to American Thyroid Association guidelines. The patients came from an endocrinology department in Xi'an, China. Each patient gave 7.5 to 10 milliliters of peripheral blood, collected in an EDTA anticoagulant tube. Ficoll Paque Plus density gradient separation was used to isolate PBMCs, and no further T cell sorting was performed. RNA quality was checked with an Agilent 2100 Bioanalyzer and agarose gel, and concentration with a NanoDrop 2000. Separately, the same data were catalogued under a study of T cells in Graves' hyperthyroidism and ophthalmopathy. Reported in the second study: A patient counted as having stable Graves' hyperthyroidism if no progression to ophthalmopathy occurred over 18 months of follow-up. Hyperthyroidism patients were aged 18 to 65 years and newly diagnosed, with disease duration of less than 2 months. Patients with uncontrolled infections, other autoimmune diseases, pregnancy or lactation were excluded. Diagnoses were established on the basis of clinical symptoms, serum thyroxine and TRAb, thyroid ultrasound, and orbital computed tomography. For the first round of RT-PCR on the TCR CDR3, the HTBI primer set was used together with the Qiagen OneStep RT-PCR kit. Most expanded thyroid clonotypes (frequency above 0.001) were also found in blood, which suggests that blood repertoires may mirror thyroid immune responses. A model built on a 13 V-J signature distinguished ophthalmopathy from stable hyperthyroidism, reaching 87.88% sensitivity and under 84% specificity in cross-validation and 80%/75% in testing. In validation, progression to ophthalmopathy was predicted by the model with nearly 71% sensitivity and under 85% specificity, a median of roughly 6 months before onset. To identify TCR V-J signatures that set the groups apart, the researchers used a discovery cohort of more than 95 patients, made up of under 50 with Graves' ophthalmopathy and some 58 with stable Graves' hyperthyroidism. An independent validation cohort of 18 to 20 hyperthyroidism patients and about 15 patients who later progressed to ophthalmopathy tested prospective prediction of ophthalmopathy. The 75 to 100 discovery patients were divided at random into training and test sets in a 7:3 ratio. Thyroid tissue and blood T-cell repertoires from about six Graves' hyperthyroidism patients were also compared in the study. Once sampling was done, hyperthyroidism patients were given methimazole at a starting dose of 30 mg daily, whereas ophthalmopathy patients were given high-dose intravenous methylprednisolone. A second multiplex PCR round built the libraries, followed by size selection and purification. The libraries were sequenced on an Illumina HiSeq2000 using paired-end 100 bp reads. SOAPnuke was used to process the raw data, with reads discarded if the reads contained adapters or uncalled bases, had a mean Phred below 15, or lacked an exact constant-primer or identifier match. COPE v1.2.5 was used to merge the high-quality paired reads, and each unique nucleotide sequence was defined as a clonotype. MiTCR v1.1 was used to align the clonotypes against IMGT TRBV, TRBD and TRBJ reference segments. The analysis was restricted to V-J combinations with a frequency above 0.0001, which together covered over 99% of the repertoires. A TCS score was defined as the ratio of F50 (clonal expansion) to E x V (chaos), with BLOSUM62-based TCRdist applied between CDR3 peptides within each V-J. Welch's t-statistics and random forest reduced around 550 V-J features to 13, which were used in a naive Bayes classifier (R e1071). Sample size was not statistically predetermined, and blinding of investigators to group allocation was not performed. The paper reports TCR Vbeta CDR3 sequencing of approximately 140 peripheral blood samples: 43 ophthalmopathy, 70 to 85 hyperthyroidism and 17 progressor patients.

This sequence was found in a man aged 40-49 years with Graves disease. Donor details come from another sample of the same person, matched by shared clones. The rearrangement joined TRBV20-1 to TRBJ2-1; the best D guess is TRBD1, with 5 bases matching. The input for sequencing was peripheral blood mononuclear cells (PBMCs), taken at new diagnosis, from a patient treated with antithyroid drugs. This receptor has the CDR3 CSAINVGLGNEQFF. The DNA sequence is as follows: TGCAGTGCTATTAACGTGGGGCTGGGCAATGAGCAGTTCTTC.